The clone carrying this T cell receptor (beta chain) showed up just a few times. No antigen is known for it. The data were taken from a study of identical twins. Germline values: CDR1 SQVTM, CDR2 ANQGSEA. CDR3 size: 12 residues. Broader study findings: Carriage of fewer insertions was seen in abundant cord blood beta clonotypes, whereas memory repertoires showed none.

With template switching, a universal primer site was added, and the cDNA carried unique molecular identifiers. TCRdb independently ran MiXCR on the 5' RACE reads; one entry per CDR3 protein. The data show 700,000 or so distinct CDR3 sequences, roughly 8% seen once. The same sample was also used in a study of yellow fever vaccine responses in identical twins. That source reports: As reported, the vaccine T cell response of twins seemed partly convergent and partly personalized.

The receptor was derived from a woman under 30 in good health. The sequencing sample was made of PBMCs. The chain is built from TRBV29-1 and TRBJ2-3; 7 positions agree with TRBD2. CDR3 DNA sequence: TGCAGTGAGCGGGGAGACACAGATACGCAGTATTTT. Amino acid sequence: CSERGDTDTQYF.